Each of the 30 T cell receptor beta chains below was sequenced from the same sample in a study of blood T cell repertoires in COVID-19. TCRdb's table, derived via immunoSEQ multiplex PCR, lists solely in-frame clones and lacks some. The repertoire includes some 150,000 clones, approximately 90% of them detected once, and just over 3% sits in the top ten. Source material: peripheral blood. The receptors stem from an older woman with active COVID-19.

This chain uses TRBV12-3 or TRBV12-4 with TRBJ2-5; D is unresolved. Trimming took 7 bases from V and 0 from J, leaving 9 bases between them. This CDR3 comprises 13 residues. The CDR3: CASTPSDQETQYF. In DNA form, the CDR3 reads TGTGCCAGCACCCCCTCCGACCAAGAGACCCAGTACTTC.

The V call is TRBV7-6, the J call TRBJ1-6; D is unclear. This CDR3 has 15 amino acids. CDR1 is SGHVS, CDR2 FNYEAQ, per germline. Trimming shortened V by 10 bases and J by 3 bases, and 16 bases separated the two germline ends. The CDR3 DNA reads TGTGCCACCAGGTCGGGTGGTGACTATAATTCACCCCTCCACTTT. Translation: CATRSGGDYNSPLHF. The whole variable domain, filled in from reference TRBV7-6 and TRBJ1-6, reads GAGVSQSPRYKVTKRGQDVALRCDPISGHVSLYWYRQALGQGPEFLTYFNYEAQQDKSGLPNDRFSAERPEGSISTLTIQRTEQRDSAMYRCATRSGGDYNSPLHFGNGTRLTVT.

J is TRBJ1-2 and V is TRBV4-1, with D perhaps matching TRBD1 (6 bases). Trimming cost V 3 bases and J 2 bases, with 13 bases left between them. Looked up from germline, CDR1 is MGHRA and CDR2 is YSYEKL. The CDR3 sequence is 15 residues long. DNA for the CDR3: TGCGCCAGCAGCCATAAGGGGGGAGGGAACTATGGCTACACCTTC. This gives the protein CASSHKGGGNYGYTF.

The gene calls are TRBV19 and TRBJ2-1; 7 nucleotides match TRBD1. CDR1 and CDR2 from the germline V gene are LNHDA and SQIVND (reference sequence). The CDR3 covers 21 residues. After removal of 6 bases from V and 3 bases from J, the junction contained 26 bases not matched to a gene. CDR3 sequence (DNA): TGTGCCAGTAGCCCGCAGGGACAGCGTTCTCTTCTAGCTTTAAACTACAATGAGCAGTTCTTC. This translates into CASSPQGQRSLLALNYNEQFF.

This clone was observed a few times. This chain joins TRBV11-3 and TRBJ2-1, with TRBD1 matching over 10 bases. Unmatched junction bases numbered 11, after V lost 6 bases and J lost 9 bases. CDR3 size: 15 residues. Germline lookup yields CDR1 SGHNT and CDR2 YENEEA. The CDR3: CASRGRTGGSGEQFF. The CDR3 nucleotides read TGTGCCAGCAGGGGTCGGACAGGGGGTTCAGGTGAGCAGTTCTTC.

In DNA form, the CDR3 reads TGTGCCAGCAGTTCTAATCGTCCGGCTAGCGGGGGAAGGCACGAGCAGTACTTC. Its translation: CASSSNRPASGGRHEQYF. The J gene is TRBJ2-7, the V gene TRBV27, with TRBD2 matching over 10 bases. Germline CDR1 MNHEY, CDR2 SMNVEV (reference sequence). The CDR3 spans 18 residues. The V gene end was trimmed by 4 bases and the J gene end by 5 bases; junction bases not matched to a gene: 17.

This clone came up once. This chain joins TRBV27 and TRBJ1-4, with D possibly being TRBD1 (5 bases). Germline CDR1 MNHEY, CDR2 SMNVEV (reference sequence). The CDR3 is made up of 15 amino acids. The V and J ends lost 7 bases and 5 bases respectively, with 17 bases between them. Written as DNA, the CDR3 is TGTGCCAGCACCTCGCACGGTCAGGGAAATGAAAAACTGTTTTTT. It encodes CASTSHGQGNEKLFF.

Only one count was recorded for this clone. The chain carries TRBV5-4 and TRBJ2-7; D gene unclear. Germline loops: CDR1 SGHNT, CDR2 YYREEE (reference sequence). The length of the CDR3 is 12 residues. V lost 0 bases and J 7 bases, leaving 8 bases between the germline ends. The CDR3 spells CASSLDRREQYF. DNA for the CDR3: TGTGCCAGCAGCTTGGACCGTCGGGAGCAGTACTTC.

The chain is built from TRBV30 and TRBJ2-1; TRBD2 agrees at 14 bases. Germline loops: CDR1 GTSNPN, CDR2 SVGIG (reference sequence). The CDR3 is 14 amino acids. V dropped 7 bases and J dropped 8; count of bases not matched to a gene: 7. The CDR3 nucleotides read TGTGCCTCCACCGGGACTAGCGGGAGTGATGAGCAGTTCTTC. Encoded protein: CASTGTSGSDEQFF.

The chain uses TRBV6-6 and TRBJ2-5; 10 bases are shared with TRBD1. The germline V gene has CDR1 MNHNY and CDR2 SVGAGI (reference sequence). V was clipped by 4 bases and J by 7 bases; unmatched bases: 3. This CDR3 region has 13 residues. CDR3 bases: TGTGCCAGCAGTTCGGGACAGGGGATGACCCAGTACTTC. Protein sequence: CASSSGQGMTQYF.

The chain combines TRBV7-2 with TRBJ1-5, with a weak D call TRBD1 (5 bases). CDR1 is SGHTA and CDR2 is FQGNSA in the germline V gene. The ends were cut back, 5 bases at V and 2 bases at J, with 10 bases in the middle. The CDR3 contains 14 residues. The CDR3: CASSRPGGNQPQHF. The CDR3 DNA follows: TGTGCCAGCAGCAGACCGGGGGGCAATCAGCCCCAGCATTTT.

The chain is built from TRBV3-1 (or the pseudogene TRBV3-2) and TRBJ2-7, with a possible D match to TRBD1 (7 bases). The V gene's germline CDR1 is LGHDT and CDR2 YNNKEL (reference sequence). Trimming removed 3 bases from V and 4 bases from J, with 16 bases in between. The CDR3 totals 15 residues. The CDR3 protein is CASSHRQGGGYEQYF. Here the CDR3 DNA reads TGTGCCAGCAGCCACCGACAGGGAGGAGGATACGAGCAGTACTTC.

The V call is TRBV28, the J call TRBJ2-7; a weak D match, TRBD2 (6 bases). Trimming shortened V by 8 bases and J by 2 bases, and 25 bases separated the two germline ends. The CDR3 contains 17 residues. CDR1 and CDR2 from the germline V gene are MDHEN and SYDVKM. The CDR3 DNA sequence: TGTGCCAGCCGTACCTCTCCGGGGGTGAGTTCCACCTACGAGCAGTACTTC. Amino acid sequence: CASRTSPGVSSTYEQYF.

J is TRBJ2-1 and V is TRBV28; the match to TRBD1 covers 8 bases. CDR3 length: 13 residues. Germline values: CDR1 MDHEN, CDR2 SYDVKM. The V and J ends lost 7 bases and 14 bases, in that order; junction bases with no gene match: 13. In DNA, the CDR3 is TGTGCCAGCATAGGCAGGGGGCAGAGGTTGGAGTTCTTC. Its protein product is CASIGRGQRLEFF. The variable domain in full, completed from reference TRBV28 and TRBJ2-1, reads DVKVTQSSRYLVKRTGEKVFLECVQDMDHENMFWYRQDPGLGLRLIYFSYDVKMKEKGDIPEGYSVSREKKERFSLILESASTNQTSMYLCASIGRGQRLEFFGPGTRLTVL.

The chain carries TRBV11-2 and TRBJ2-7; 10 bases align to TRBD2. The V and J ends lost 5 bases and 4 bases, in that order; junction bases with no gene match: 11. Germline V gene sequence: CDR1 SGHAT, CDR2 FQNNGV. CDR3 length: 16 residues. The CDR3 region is CASSQTSLAGYYEQYF. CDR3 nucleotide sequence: TGTGCCAGCAGCCAAACGTCACTAGCGGGATATTACGAGCAGTACTTC.

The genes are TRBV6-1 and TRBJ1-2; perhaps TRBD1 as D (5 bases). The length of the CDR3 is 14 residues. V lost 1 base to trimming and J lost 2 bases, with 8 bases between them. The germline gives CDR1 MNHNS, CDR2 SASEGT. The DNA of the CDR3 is TGTGCCAGCAGTGAAGGGGGCCTGAACTATGGCTACACCTTC. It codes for CASSEGGLNYGYTF.

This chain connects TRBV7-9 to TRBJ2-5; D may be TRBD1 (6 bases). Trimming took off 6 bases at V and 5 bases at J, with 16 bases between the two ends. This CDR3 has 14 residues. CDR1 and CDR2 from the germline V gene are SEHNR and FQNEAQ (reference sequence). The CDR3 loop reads CASSRDTQRETQYF. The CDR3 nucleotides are TGTGCCAGCAGTCGGGACACACAACGGGAGACCCAGTACTTC.

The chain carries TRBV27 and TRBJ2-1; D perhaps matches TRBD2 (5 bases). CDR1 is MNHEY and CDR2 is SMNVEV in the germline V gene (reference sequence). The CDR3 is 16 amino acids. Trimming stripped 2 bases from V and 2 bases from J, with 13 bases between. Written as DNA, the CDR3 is TGTGCCAGCAGTTTAGATTGGGAGTTGGCCTACAATGAGCAGTTCTTC. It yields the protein CASSLDWELAYNEQFF.

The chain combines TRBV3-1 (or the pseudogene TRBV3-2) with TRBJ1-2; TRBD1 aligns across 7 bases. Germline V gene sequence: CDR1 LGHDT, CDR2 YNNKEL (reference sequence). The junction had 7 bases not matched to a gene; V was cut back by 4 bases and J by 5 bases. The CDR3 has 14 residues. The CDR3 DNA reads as TGTGCCAGCAGCCGAAGGGGACAGTTTTATGGCTACACCTTC. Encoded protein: CASSRRGQFYGYTF.

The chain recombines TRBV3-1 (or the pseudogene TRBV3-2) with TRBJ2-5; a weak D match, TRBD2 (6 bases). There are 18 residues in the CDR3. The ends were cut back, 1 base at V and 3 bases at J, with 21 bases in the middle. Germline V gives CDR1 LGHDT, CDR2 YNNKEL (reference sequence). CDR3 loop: CASSQGRRPGLHKETQYF. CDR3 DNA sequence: TGTGCCAGCAGCCAAGGACGCCGACCGGGACTGCACAAAGAGACCCAGTACTTC.

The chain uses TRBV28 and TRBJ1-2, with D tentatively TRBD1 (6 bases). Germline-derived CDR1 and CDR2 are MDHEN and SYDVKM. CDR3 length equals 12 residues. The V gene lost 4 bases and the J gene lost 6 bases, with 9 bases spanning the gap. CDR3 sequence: CASSYYRDGYTF. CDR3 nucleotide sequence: TGTGCCAGCAGTTATTACAGGGATGGCTACACCTTC.

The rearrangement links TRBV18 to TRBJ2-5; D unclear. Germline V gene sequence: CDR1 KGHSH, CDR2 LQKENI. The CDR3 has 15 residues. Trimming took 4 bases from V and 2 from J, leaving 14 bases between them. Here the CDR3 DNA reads TGTGCCAGCTCACTCGACGTCGGCGGTCAAGAGACCCAGTACTTC. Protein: CASSLDVGGQETQYF.

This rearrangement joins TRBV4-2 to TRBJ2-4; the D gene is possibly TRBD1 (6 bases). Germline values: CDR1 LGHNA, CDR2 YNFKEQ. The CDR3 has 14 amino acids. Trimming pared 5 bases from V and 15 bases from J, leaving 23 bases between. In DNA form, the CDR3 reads TGTGCCAGCAGCGAACCCACGACTCAGGGGCGACTGTACTTC. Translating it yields CASSEPTTQGRLYF.

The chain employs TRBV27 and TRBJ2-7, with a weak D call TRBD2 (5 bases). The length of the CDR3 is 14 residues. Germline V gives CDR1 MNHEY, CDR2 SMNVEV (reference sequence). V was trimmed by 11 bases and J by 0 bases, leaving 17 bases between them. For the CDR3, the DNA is TGTGCCGGCATAGAGGGCCGAAGCTCCTACGAGCAGTACTTC. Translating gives CAGIEGRSSYEQYF.

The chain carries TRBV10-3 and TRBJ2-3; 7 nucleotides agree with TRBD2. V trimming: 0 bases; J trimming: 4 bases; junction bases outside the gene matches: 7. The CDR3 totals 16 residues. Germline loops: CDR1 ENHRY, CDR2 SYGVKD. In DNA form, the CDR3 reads TGTGCCATCAGTGAGTCGGGGGGGGGTTTCCCAGATACGCAGTATTTT. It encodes CAISESGGGFPDTQYF.

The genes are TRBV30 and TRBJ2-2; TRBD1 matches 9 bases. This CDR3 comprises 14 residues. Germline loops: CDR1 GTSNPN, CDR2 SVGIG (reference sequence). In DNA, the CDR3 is TGTGCTGTTACGGGACAGGGTTTTTACGGGGAGCTGTTTTTT. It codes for CAVTGQGFYGELFF.

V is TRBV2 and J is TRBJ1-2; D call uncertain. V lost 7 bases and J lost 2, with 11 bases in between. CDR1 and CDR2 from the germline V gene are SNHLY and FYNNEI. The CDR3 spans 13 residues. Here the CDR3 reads CASKAGENYGYTF. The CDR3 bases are TGTGCCAGCAAGGCCGGGGAGAACTATGGCTACACCTTC.

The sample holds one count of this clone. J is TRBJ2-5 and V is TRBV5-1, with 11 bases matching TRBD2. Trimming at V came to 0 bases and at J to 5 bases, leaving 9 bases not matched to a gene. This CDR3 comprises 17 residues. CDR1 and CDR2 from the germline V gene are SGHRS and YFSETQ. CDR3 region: CASSLASLAGGRETQYF. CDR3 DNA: TGCGCCAGCAGCTTGGCTTCGCTAGCGGGAGGTCGGGAGACCCAGTACTTC.

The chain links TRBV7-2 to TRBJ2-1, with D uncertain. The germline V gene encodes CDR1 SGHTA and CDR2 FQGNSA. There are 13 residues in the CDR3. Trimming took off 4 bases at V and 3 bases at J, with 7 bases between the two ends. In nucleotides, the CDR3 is TGTGCCAGCAGCTCTAGAGTCTACAATGAGCAGTTCTTC. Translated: CASSSRVYNEQFF.

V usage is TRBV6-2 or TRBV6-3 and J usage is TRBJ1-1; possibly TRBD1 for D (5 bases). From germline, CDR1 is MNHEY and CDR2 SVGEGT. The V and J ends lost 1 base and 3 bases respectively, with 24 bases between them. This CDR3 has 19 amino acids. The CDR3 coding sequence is TGTGCCAGCAGTTACTGGTTGGGAAGGGGCGCGAATCGGGACACTGAAGCTTTCTTT. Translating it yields CASSYWLGRGANRDTEAFF.